The rows below give T cell receptor beta chains drawn from one sample of a study of T cell changes during pregnancy in multiple sclerosis. Clones were sequenced by immunoSEQ multiplex PCR, and TCRdb holds only the in-frame ones, with some missing. The data hold roughly 35,000 clones, with over 90% observed a single time. The source was CD4+ T cells from peripheral blood mononuclear cells, collected in the third trimester of pregnancy. Receptor source: a female donor in good health, enrolled as a control in a pregnancy study. Each CDR3 is given with its conserved first and last residue. D genes are given only for firm matches. Size tells how often a clone was seen (once, few, many) or the class of an expanded clone, and some rows leave it out.

>NA|NA|TRBJ2-1|TRBV6-1
TGTGCCAGCAGTGTTACAGGGGACTTTGACAATGAGCAGTTCTTC
CASSVTGDFDNEQFF
>NA|NA|TRBJ2-3|TRBV4-1
TGCGCCAGCAGCCAATTTACGGGGGTTGGCACAGATACGCAGTATTTT
CASSQFTGVGTDTQYF
>TRBD2|NA|TRBJ2-3|TRBV5-6
TGTGCCAGCAGCTCGGTAGCGGGGGGGCCGATAGATACGCAGTATTTT
CASSSVAGGPIDTQYF
>NA|NA|TRBJ2-5|TRBV7-7
TGTGCTAGCAGCCTTAACCGAGGCCAAGAGACCCAGTACTTC
CASSLNRGQETQYF
>TRBD1|NA|TRBJ2-1|TRBV7-2
TGTGCCAGCAGCGGCCGTCGACAGGGACCCAATGAGCAGTTCTTC
CASSGRRQGPNEQFF
>NA|NA|TRBJ2-3|TRBV7-9
TGTGCCAGCAGCTTAACCGGGGCAGATACGCAGTATTTT
CASSLTGADTQYF
>NA|NA|TRBJ1-5|TRBV11-3
TGTGCCAGCAGCTTAGCGTCAGGGCAGGGGCGCCAGCCCCAGCATTTT
CASSLASGQGRQPQHF
>TRBD1|NA|TRBJ1-2|TRBV18
TGTGCCAGCTCGCCGAGACAGGGGGATCGGGGTGGCTACACCTTC
CASSPRQGDRGGYTF
>NA|NA|TRBJ1-6|TRBV7-3
TGTGCCAGCAGCTTAGATCGTGGAGTTGGGTCACCCCTCCACTTT
CASSLDRGVGSPLHF
>TRBD2|few|TRBJ2-2|TRBV19
TGTGCCAGTAGTAGATTAGCGGGGGGGAGCACCGGGGAGCTGTTTTTT
CASSRLAGGSTGELFF
>NA|NA|TRBJ1-1|TRBV30
TGTGCCTGGAGTCCCCTGGACAGACTGAACACTGAAGCTTTCTTT
CAWSPLDRLNTEAFF
>NA|NA|TRBJ2-7|TRBV9
TGTGCCAGCAGCCCCCAGGAAAAGGCACTCTACGAGCAGTACTTC
CASSPQEKALYEQYF
>TRBD2|NA|TRBJ2-7|TRBV7-2
TGTGCCAGCAGCTTAGTCCCCCCGACTAGCGGGGGATACGAGCAGTACTTC
CASSLVPPTSGGYEQYF
>TRBD2|NA|TRBJ2-2|TRBV4-2
TGTGCCAGCAGCCACCGCAGAGGGCGGGGGGGAAACACCGGGGAGCTGTTTTTT
CASSHRRGRGGNTGELFF
>TRBD1|NA|TRBJ2-1|TRBV5-1
TGCGCCAGCAACAGGGGATTTGAGAATGAGCAGTTCTTC
CASNRGFENEQFF
>TRBD1|NA|TRBJ1-2|TRBV6-5
TGTGCCAGCAGTACCTCGAGGACAGGGAGGGGTGGCTACACCTTC
CASSTSRTGRGGYTF
>TRBD1|NA|TRBJ2-7|TRBV4-3
TGCGCCAGCAGCCAAGTACAGGGGTTCCGCGAGCAGTACTTC
CASSQVQGFREQYF
>TRBD1|NA|TRBJ1-6|TRBV28
TGTGCCAGCAGACCGGGACAGGGGTTTTCACCCCTCCACTTT
CASRPGQGFSPLHF
>TRBD1|NA|TRBJ2-5|TRBV18
TGTGCCAGCTCACCAGGACAGGTGCAAGAGACCCAGTACTTC
CASSPGQVQETQYF
>NA|NA|TRBJ1-3|TRBV7-9
TGTGCCAGCAGCTTGGGGGGAAACTCTGGAAACACCATATATTTT
CASSLGGNSGNTIYF
>NA|NA|TRBJ1-3|TRBV7-9
TGTGCCAGCAGCCCACAGGGATCCACATCTGGAAACACCATATATTTT
CASSPQGSTSGNTIYF
>NA|NA|TRBJ1-1|TRBV6-5
TGTGCCAGCAGTTACTCGAGAGACACTGAAGCTTTCTTT
CASSYSRDTEAFF
>TRBD2|NA|TRBJ2-1|TRBV6-4
TGTGCCAGCAGTGACTCGAGGACTAGCGGGGCGCCTTACAATGAGCAGTTCTTC
CASSDSRTSGAPYNEQFF
>NA|NA|TRBJ2-7|TRBV7-7
TGTGCTAGCACCCAATCTTCGTGGGGCAGCTCCTACGAGCAGTACTTC
CASTQSSWGSSYEQYF
>NA|NA|TRBJ2-2|TRBV9
TGTGCCAGCAGCCCCGGACTCCTCGAGGACACCGGGGAGCTGTTTTTT
CASSPGLLEDTGELFF
>NA|NA|TRBJ1-1|TRBV6-1
TGTGCCAGCATGGGGCGCACGAACACTGAAGCTTTCTTT
CASMGRTNTEAFF
>NA|NA|TRBJ1-2|TRBV6-1
TGTGCCAGCAGTGAAAGGTTTGGGGGGGATGGCTACACCTTC
CASSERFGGDGYTF
>TRBD2|NA|TRBJ2-7|TRBV11-2
TGTGCCAGCAGCTTATGGGCGGGGGGGAAATACGAGCAGTACTTC
CASSLWAGGKYEQYF
>NA|NA|TRBJ1-1|TRBV7-6
TGTGCCAGCAGCCAAGTGGGGAGAACTGAAGCTTTCTTT
CASSQVGRTEAFF
>NA|NA|TRBJ1-5|TRBV7-2
TGTGCCAGCAGCTTAGTGGTGGGGGCCGGCAATCAGCCCCAGCATTTT
CASSLVVGAGNQPQHF
>TRBD2|NA|TRBJ2-3|TRBV6-5
TGTGCCAGCAGTTACTCGAGACTAGCTAACGCAGATACGCAGTATTTT
CASSYSRLANADTQYF
>NA|NA|TRBJ2-5|TRBV7-3
TGTGCCAGCAGCTTAGGGGGGTCTATGCGGGAGACCCAGTACTTC
CASSLGGSMRETQYF
>TRBD1|NA|TRBJ2-2|TRBV7-6
TGTGCCAGCAGCTTACAAGCAGGGGGCAACACCGGGGAGCTGTTTTTT
CASSLQAGGNTGELFF
>TRBD2|NA|TRBJ2-1|TRBV18
TGTGCCAGCTCACCGGGACTAGCGGGGGCGGGTGAGCAGTTCTTC
CASSPGLAGAGEQFF
>TRBD2|NA|TRBJ2-3|TRBV4-2
TGTGCCAGCAGCCCCCAAGCGGGGAGCACAGATACGCAGTATTTT
CASSPQAGSTDTQYF
>NA|once|TRBJ2-7|TRBV19
TGTGCCAGTAGTATGGCCCGACAGTTGAACGAGCAGTACTTC
CASSMARQLNEQYF
>NA|NA|TRBJ1-5|TRBV11-2
TGTGCCAGCAGCTTATCTCGGGATCAGCCCCAGCATTTT
CASSLSRDQPQHF
>NA|NA|TRBJ2-1|TRBV9
TGTGCCAGCAGCGTAGTTGCGACTAGTCCTGAGCAGTTCTTC
CASSVVATSPEQFF
>TRBD2|NA|TRBJ2-5|TRBV30
TGTGCCTGGAGTGTACTAGCGGGGGGGGAGACCCAGTACTTC
CAWSVLAGGETQYF
>NA|NA|TRBJ1-2|TRBV29-1
TGCAGCGTTGAAATCCGGGGGGCGGGTGGCTACACCTTC
CSVEIRGAGGYTF
>NA|NA|TRBJ2-5|TRBV25-1
TGTGCCAGCAGTGGTAGTTTGGAGACCCAGTACTTC
CASSGSLETQYF
>NA|NA|TRBJ2-7|TRBV11-3
TGTGCCAGCAGCTTAGGGAGGAATCTGGACGAGCAGTACTTC
CASSLGRNLDEQYF
>NA|NA|TRBJ1-2|TRBV2
TGTGCCAGCAGTGAAGGCAGGGGCTATGGCTACACCTTC
CASSEGRGYGYTF
>TRBD1|NA|TRBJ1-4|TRBV20-1
TGCAGTGCTTCCAAGGGGGCGAAACTGTTTTTT
CSASKGAKLFF
>TRBD1|once|TRBJ2-1|TRBV12-5
TGTGCTAGTGGTCGTGGACAGGGTATGCATGAGCAGTTCTTC
CASGRGQGMHEQFF
>TRBD1|NA|TRBJ1-5|TRBV28
TGTGCCAGCAGTCTCTCAGCCGGGACAGGGGGCGATCAGCCCCAGCATTTT
CASSLSAGTGGDQPQHF
>TRBD2|NA|TRBJ2-7|TRBV5-4
TGTGCCAGCAGCTTGGAGGGACTAGAATCCGAGCAGTACTTC
CASSLEGLESEQYF
>NA|NA|TRBJ1-2|TRBV18
TGTGCCAGCTCACCAGGCTTGGATGGCTACACCTTC
CASSPGLDGYTF
>NA|NA|TRBJ2-5|TRBV7-2
TGTGCCAGCAGCCCGGTAGCTAATAGAGAGACCCAGTACTTC
CASSPVANRETQYF
>TRBD1|once|TRBJ2-5|TRBV6-1
TGTGCCAGCAGTGGCGGACAGGTCGGTTTGCGAGAGACCCAGTACTTC
CASSGGQVGLRETQYF
>NA|NA|TRBJ1-4|TRBV27
TGTGCCAGCAGTTTACTCCAGGGTGGGGAAAAACTGTTTTTT
CASSLLQGGEKLFF